These 20 T cell receptor beta chains share one sample of origin, sequenced in a study of blood T cell repertoires in COVID-19. Assay: immunoSEQ multiplex PCR; the TCRdb copy retains only in-frame clones and omits some. This repertoire shows around 250,000 clones, 80% to 90% found once; its top ten account for approximately 3.4%. The sequencing sample was made of PBMCs or T cells enriched from blood (not recorded which). The receptors derive from a woman aged 40 to 55 who had been exposed to COVID-19.

This chain uses TRBV11-3 with TRBJ2-3; 14 bases agree with TRBD2. The CDR3 is 16 amino acids. The V and J ends lost 5 bases and 4 bases, in that order; junction bases with no gene match: 5. From germline, CDR1 is SGHNT and CDR2 YENEEA. CDR3 protein: CASSARLAGGPDTQYF. Written as DNA, the CDR3 is TGTGCCAGCAGCGCCCGACTAGCGGGGGGGCCAGATACGCAGTATTTT.

This clone appeared once. This rearrangement joins TRBV25-1 to TRBJ2-7, with D possibly being TRBD1 (5 bases). Per the germline V gene, CDR1 is MGHDK and CDR2 is SYGVNS. V lost 2 bases to trimming and J lost 6 bases, with 23 bases between them. The CDR3 has 17 amino acids. The CDR3 here is CASSESRLEPQTGEQYV. The CDR3, as DNA: TGTGCCAGCAGTGAAAGTCGTTTGGAGCCCCAAACAGGCGAGCAGTACGTC.

This chain links TRBV7-2 with TRBJ1-2; TRBD1 matches 11 bases. Germline values: CDR1 SGHTA, CDR2 FQGNSA. The CDR3 runs to 15 residues. Germline trimming cut 2 bases from V and 8 bases from J; bases unmatched to any gene: 7. This chain's CDR3 is CASSLKGQGVRGYTF. The CDR3 nucleotides are TGTGCCAGCAGCTTAAAGGGACAGGGGGTCAGGGGCTACACCTTC.

This clone was observed a single time. The same CDR3 can be traced to other DNA sequences in this sample. The chain joins TRBV30 to TRBJ1-1; TRBD1 matches 7 bases. V gave up 1 base and J gave up 1 base; unmatched junction bases: 0. Per the germline V gene, CDR1 is GTSNPN and CDR2 is SVGIG (reference sequence). The CDR3 totals 13 residues. This chain's CDR3 is CAWSGQGNTEAFF. CDR3 nucleotide sequence: TGTGCCTGGAGTGGACAGGGGAACACTGAAGCTTTCTTT. Looking up the rest from reference TRBV30 and TRBJ1-1 gives the full variable domain: SQTIHQWPATLVQPVGSPLSLECTVEGTSNPNLYWYRQAAGRGLQLLFYSVGIGQISSEVPQNLSASRPQDRQFILSSKKLLLSDSGFYLCAWSGQGNTEAFFGQGTRLTVV.

J is TRBJ2-5 and V is TRBV11-3; D remains ambiguous. CDR3 length equals 16 residues. Germline V gene sequence: CDR1 SGHNT, CDR2 YENEEA. Trimming cost V 6 bases and J 1 base, with 18 bases left between them. The DNA for the CDR3 is TGTGCCAGCAGGTCCCGCAGGTCCTCCAGCCAAGAGACCCAGTACTTC. It yields the protein CASRSRRSSSQETQYF. Variable domain in full (rest from reference TRBV11-3 and TRBJ2-5): EAGVVQSPRYKIIEKKQPVAFWCNPISGHNTLYWYLQNLGQGPELLIRYENEEAVDDSQLPKDRFSAERLKGVDSTLKIQPAELGDSAVYLCASRSRRSSSQETQYFGPGTRLLVL.

The V gene is TRBV28, the J gene TRBJ2-1; 7 positions agree with TRBD2. Germline V CDR1 and CDR2: MDHEN, SYDVKM. CDR3 size: 16 residues. V trimming: 7 bases; J trimming: 2 bases; junction bases outside the gene matches: 11. The CDR3 DNA sequence: TGTGCCAGCATCCCCGGGGGGTCCCGAGCCTACAATGAGCAGTTCTTC. This encodes CASIPGGSRAYNEQFF.

About this clone itself: Germline is not matched at one junction end, which may reflect a read error. The chain couples TRBV5-1 to TRBJ2-2; D not certain. The CDR3 is made up of 11 amino acids. CDR1 SGHRS and CDR2 YFSETQ come from the germline V gene. The CDR3 DNA sequence: TGTGCCAGCAGTTATCCCGGGGAGCTGTTTTTT. Protein: CASSYPGELFF.

This sequence joins TRBV28 and TRBJ2-5; D is perhaps TRBD2 (7 bases). This CDR3 comprises 13 residues. Germline V gives CDR1 MDHEN, CDR2 SYDVKM. The ends were cut back, 3 bases at V and 5 bases at J, with 10 bases in the middle. CDR3 sequence: CASSLGGLETQYF. The CDR3 coding sequence is TGTGCCAGCAGTTTGGGGGGGCTTGAGACCCAGTACTTC.

This chain connects TRBV27 to TRBJ1-1, with 7 bases lining up with TRBD1. After removal of 8 bases from V and 2 bases from J, the junction contained 11 bases not matched to a gene. CDR1 MNHEY and CDR2 SMNVEV come from the germline V gene (reference sequence). The CDR3 has 15 amino acids. The CDR3: CASSSYGTVNTEAFF. The CDR3 DNA follows: TGTGCCAGCTCTTCCTACGGGACAGTTAACACTGAAGCTTTCTTT.

The J gene is TRBJ1-3, the V gene TRBV10-1, with 9 bases matching TRBD1. The junction had 14 bases not matched to a gene; V was cut back by 4 bases and J by 4 bases. The CDR3 extends over 18 amino acids. Germline V gene sequence: CDR1 WNHNN, CDR2 SYGVQD (reference sequence). The CDR3 DNA follows: TGCGCCAGCAGTGTAACCCCTCAACAGGGGGCAACGGGAAACACCATATATTTT. Translated: CASSVTPQQGATGNTIYF.

This chain uses TRBV20-1 with TRBJ1-1; no definite D call. Germline CDR1 DFQATT, CDR2 SNEGSKA (reference sequence). The V gene lost 3 bases and the J gene lost 4 bases, with 6 bases spanning the gap. The CDR3 is made up of 11 amino acids. The CDR3, as DNA: TGCAGTGCTAGGAGGGTCACTGAAGCTTTCTTT. Translated, it gives CSARRVTEAFF.

This clone has just one count. This chain joins TRBV5-1 and TRBJ1-6, with D hard to call. CDR1 and CDR2 (germline): SGHRS, YFSETQ. V was clipped by 4 bases and J by 0 bases, with 14 bases between them. The CDR3 consists of 17 residues. DNA of the CDR3: TGCGCCAGCAGCCCCCATGACATACTCTCCTATAATTCACCCCTCCACTTT. Protein: CASSPHDILSYNSPLHF.

The chain joins TRBV2 to TRBJ1-2, with TRBD1 matching over 10 bases. Trimming took 6 bases from V and 3 from J; bases not matched to a gene: 7. Germline loops: CDR1 SNHLY, CDR2 FYNNEI. The CDR3 spans 15 residues. The DNA for the CDR3 is TGTGCCAGCAGGGACAGGGGGGGGCTCTACTATGGCTACACCTTC. This codes for CASRDRGGLYYGYTF.

V and J are TRBV7-9 and TRBJ2-1; tentatively, D is TRBD2 (5 bases). CDR3 length: 13 amino acids. Germline CDR1 reads SEHNR; CDR2 reads FQNEAQ (reference sequence). V was trimmed by 2 bases and J by 7 bases, leaving 9 bases between them. In nucleotides, the CDR3 is TGTGCCAGCAGCTTAATGGGAGAGAATGAGCAGTTCTTC. Its translation: CASSLMGENEQFF.

This sequence joins TRBV19 and TRBJ2-7, with 7 positions matching TRBD1. V lost 5 bases, J lost 0 bases, and 4 bases stayed unmatched. The CDR3 runs to 14 residues. CDR1 and CDR2 (germline): LNHDA, SQIVND (reference sequence). CDR3 residues: CASSSWDSSYEQYF. CDR3 bases: TGTGCCAGTAGTTCCTGGGACAGCTCCTACGAGCAGTACTTC.

This clone has just one count. The chain uses TRBV5-1 and TRBJ2-7; 10 nucleotides agree with TRBD1. This CDR3 comprises 15 residues. The ends lost 4 bases at V and 2 bases at J; junction bases unmatched: 6. Germline V CDR1 and CDR2: SGHRS, YFSETQ. The CDR3 reads CASSPSGTGAYEQYF. The DNA for the CDR3 is TGCGCCAGCAGCCCCTCCGGGACAGGGGCCTACGAGCAGTACTTC.

The rearrangement uses TRBV4-1 and TRBJ1-2, with TRBD1 matching over 8 bases. The CDR3 loop spans 16 amino acids. Trimming removed 2 bases from V and 4 bases from J; junction bases left unmatched: 9. In germline, CDR1 is MGHRA, CDR2 YSYEKL. For the CDR3, the DNA is TGCGCCAGCAGCCAACCCACTACAGGGGGAGTCTATGGCTACACCTTC. Encoded protein: CASSQPTTGGVYGYTF.

The chain joins TRBV4-2 to TRBJ2-3; tentative D call: TRBD1 (6 bases). The CDR3 is made up of 14 amino acids. Trimming left V 0 bases short and J 6 bases short, with 10 bases between. The germline CDR1 and CDR2 sequences are LGHNA and YNFKEQ. CDR3 sequence (DNA): TGTGCCAGCAGCCAAGATCTACAGGGCGATACGCAGTATTTT. Its translation is CASSQDLQGDTQYF.

This chain uses TRBV30 with TRBJ2-5; TRBD1 is a possible D gene (6 bases). This CDR3 has 13 residues. The V gene's germline CDR1 is GTSNPN and CDR2 SVGIG (reference sequence). V lost 4 bases, J lost 0 bases, and 9 bases lay in between. The CDR3 loop reads CAWTRGYQETQYF. For the CDR3, the DNA is TGTGCCTGGACCAGGGGCTACCAAGAGACCCAGTACTTC.

The rearrangement links TRBV7-3 to TRBJ1-2, with D uncertain. Germline V gene data show CDR1 as SGHTA and CDR2 as FQGTGA. The V gene lost 3 bases and the J gene lost 8 bases, with 22 bases spanning the gap. The length of the CDR3 is 16 residues. CDR3 coding DNA: TGTGCCAGCAGCTTGACCCGGAGAGACGGAGCTTCAGGCTACACCTTC. Protein: CASSLTRRDGASGYTF. The full variable domain, rest sourced from reference TRBV7-3 and TRBJ1-2, is GAGVSQTPSNKVTEKGKYVELRCDPISGHTALYWYRQSLGQGPEFLIYFQGTGAADDSGLPNDRFFAVRPEGSVSTLKIQRTERGDSAVYLCASSLTRRDGASGYTFGSGTRLTVV.